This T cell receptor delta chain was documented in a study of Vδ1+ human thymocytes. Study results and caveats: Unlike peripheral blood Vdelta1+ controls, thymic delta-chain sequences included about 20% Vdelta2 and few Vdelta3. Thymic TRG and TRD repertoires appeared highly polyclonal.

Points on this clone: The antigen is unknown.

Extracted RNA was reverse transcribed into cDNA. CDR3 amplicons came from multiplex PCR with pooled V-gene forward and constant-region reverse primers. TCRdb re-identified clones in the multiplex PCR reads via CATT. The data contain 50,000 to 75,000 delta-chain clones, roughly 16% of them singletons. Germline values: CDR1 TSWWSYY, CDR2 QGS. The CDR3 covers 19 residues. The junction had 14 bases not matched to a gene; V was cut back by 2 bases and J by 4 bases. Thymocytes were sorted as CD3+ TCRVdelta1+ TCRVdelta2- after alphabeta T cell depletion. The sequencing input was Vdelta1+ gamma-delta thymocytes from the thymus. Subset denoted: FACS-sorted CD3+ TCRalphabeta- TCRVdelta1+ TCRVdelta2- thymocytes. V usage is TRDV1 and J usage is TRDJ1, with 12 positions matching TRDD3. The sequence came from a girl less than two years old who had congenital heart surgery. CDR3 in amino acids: CALGESRLILGDTGDKLIF. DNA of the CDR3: TGTGCTCTTGGGGAAAGCCGCCTCATACTGGGGGATACTGGCGATAAACTCATCTTT.